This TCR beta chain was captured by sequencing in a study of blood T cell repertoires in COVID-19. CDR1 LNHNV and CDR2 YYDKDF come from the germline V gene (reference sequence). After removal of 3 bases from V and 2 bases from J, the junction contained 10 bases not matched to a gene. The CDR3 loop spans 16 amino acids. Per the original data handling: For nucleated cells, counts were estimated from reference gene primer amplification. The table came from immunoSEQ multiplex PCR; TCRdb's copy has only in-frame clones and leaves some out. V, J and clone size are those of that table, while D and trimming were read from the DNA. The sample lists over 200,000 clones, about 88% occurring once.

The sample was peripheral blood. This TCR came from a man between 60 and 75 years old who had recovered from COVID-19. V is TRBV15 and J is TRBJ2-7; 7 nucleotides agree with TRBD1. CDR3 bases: TGTGCCACCAGCAGCCCTGGACAGGCTCCCCCCTACGAGCAGTACTTC. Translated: CATSSPGQAPPYEQYF. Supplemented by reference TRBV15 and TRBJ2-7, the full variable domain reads DAMVIQNPRYQVTQFGKPVTLSCSQTLNHNVMYWYQQKSSQAPKLLFHYYDKDFNNEADTPDNFQSRRPNTSFCFLDIRSPGLGDTAMYLCATSSPGQAPPYEQYFGPGTRLTVT.